The 27 T cell receptor beta chains presented below share a single source sample, sequenced in a study of PD-1 blockade in mismatch repair-deficient tumors. Some clones are missing from TCRdb's copy, which holds only in-frame ones; the method was immunoSEQ multiplex PCR. The sample holds about 22,000 clones, just under 85% seen once. The material was peripheral blood, obtained 2 weeks after starting pembrolizumab. These receptors all come from an adult with mismatch repair-deficient cancer.

The chain employs TRBV28 and TRBJ2-7, with a possible D match to TRBD2 (5 bases). Per germline, CDR1 MDHEN and CDR2 SYDVKM. Trimming left V 3 bases short and J 3 bases short, with 18 bases between. The CDR3 has 16 residues. The DNA of the CDR3 is TGTGCCAGCAGTTTTTTTGGCGGGCGGGTCCACTACGAGCAGTACTTC. It is translated as CASSFFGGRVHYEQYF.

The chain uses TRBV30 and TRBJ2-7; D remains unclear. Germline loops: CDR1 GTSNPN, CDR2 SVGIG (reference sequence). Between the trimmed V and J ends, which lost 2 bases and 3 bases, there was a span of 11 bases. CDR3 length: 13 amino acids. In nucleotides, the CDR3 is TGTGCCTGGAGTTCAGGCAGACTCTACGAGCAGTACTTC. Encoded protein: CAWSSGRLYEQYF.

The chain recombines TRBV10-1 with TRBJ2-1; the D gene is possibly TRBD2 (5 bases). CDR3 length: 14 residues. CDR1 WNHNN and CDR2 SYGVQD come from the germline V gene (reference sequence). The ends were cut back, 6 bases at V and 8 bases at J, with 17 bases in the middle. CDR3 sequence (DNA): TGCGCCAGCAGCGTAGCGAGCTCCTGGGATGAGCAGTTCTTC. It translates to CASSVASSWDEQFF.

The rearrangement uses TRBV11-2 and TRBJ2-7; TRBD2 matches at 15 bases. Germline V gives CDR1 SGHAT, CDR2 FQNNGV. The V segment lost 6 bases and the J segment 5 bases; nucleotides outside the gene matches: 5. The CDR3 is 15 residues long. CDR3 sequence reads: CASRKGLAGGDEQYF. In DNA, the CDR3 is TGTGCCAGCAGGAAGGGACTAGCGGGAGGAGACGAGCAGTACTTC.

This clone was found a few times. The genes are TRBV20-1 and TRBJ2-1, with TRBD2 matching 10 bases. V gave up 8 bases and J gave up 7 bases; unmatched junction bases: 2. The CDR3 is 11 amino acids. Germline CDR1 is DFQATT and CDR2 is SNEGSKA (reference sequence). In DNA, the CDR3 is TGCAGTAGCGGGAGGGGTAATGAGCAGTTCTTC. This sequence encodes CSSGRGNEQFF.

This chain joins TRBV4-2 and TRBJ2-5, with unresolved D. CDR3 length: 13 residues. Trimming shortened V by 0 bases and J by 4 bases, and 6 bases separated the two germline ends. CDR1 and CDR2 (germline): LGHNA, YNFKEQ. CDR3 protein: CASSQDTVETQYF. In nucleotides, the CDR3 is TGTGCCAGCAGCCAAGATACGGTAGAGACCCAGTACTTC.

The V and J genes are TRBV5-1 and TRBJ2-5; 9 bases are shared with TRBD2. The CDR3 totals 15 residues. V lost 7 bases and J lost 4; bases outside the gene matches: 11. Germline loops: CDR1 SGHRS, CDR2 YFSETQ. CDR3 amino acids: CASGPGLATRETQYF. The CDR3 DNA sequence: TGCGCCAGCGGCCCGGGACTAGCCACTCGAGAGACCCAGTACTTC.

CDR3: CASSLGTENTEAFF. In nucleotides, the CDR3 is TGCGCCAGCAGCCTAGGGACAGAAAACACTGAAGCTTTCTTT. This rearrangement joins TRBV5-1 to TRBJ1-1, with 7 bases identical to TRBD1. V dropped 4 bases and J dropped 2; count of bases not matched to a gene: 5. Per germline, CDR1 SGHRS and CDR2 YFSETQ. The CDR3 is 14 amino acids.

The J gene is TRBJ2-1, the V gene TRBV10-3, with 12 bases fitting TRBD2. The V gene's germline CDR1 is ENHRY and CDR2 SYGVKD. The CDR3 has 17 amino acids. The junction had 3 bases not matched to a gene; V was cut back by 2 bases and J by 1 base. The CDR3 DNA reads as TGTGCCATCAGTGAGAGAGGACTAGCGGGGTCCTACAATGAGCAGTTCTTC. Residues: CAISERGLAGSYNEQFF.

The rearrangement joins TRBV5-1 to TRBJ2-2; 8 bases agree with TRBD1. The CDR3 has 14 amino acids. CDR1 and CDR2 (germline): SGHRS, YFSETQ. Unmatched junction bases numbered 4, after V lost 1 base and J lost 8 bases. CDR3 sequence (DNA): TGCGCCAGCAGCTTGTACGGGGACAGGGGGGAGCTGTTTTTT. Residues: CASSLYGDRGELFF. The variable domain in full, completed from reference TRBV5-1 and TRBJ2-2, reads KAGVTQTPRYLIKTRGQQVTLSCSPISGHRSVSWYQQTPGQGLQFLFEYFSETQRNKGNFPGRFSGRQFSNSRSEMNVSTLELGDSALYLCASSLYGDRGELFFGEGSRLTVL.

A few counts support this clone. This sequence joins TRBV11-3 and TRBJ1-1; unclear D gene. Trimming cost V 2 bases and J 3 bases, with 4 bases left between them. Germline V CDR1 and CDR2: SGHNT, YENEEA. The CDR3 totals 12 residues. The CDR3: CASSLTYTEAFF. The DNA of the CDR3 is TGTGCCAGCAGCTTAACCTACACTGAAGCTTTCTTT.

This rearrangement joins TRBV7-2 to TRBJ1-5, with D tentatively TRBD1 (6 bases). The germline CDR1 and CDR2 sequences are SGHTA and FQGNSA. Trimming cost V 5 bases and J 5 bases, with 10 bases left between them. The CDR3 length is 13 residues. The CDR3 reads CASSGQFDQPQHF. The DNA of the CDR3 is TGTGCCAGCAGCGGACAGTTCGATCAGCCCCAGCATTTT.

This clone was picked up one time. The chain recombines TRBV12-5 with TRBJ2-1, with D possibly matching TRBD2 (7 bases). The CDR3 is 14 residues long. Per germline, CDR1 LGHNT and CDR2 FRNRAP. Deletions cut 5 bases from V and 6 bases from J, with 14 bases between. CDR3 sequence: CASGRGAGGNEQFF. The CDR3 DNA reads TGTGCTAGTGGTCGGGGGGCCGGAGGCAATGAGCAGTTCTTC.

The rearrangement joins TRBV14 to TRBJ1-1; D possibly corresponds to TRBD1 (5 bases). The CDR3 length is 14 residues. The V end lost 3 bases, the J end lost 7 bases, and 15 bases lay between the germline ends. From germline, CDR1 is SGHDN and CDR2 FVKESK. The CDR3 is CASSHLTAISEAFF. The CDR3 DNA is TGTGCCAGCAGCCACCTGACAGCAATCAGTGAAGCTTTCTTT. The variable domain in full, completed from reference TRBV14 and TRBJ1-1, reads EAGVTQFPSHSVIEKGQTVTLRCDPISGHDNLYWYRRVMGKEIKFLLHFVKESKQDESGMPNNRFLAERTGGTYSTLKVQPAELEDSGVYFCASSHLTAISEAFFGQGTRLTVV.

The chain employs TRBV13 and TRBJ2-7; 13 positions agree with TRBD2. With 0 bases clipped from V and 2 bases from J, the junction kept 7 bases outside the gene matches. Germline CDR1 PRHDT, CDR2 FYEKMQ (reference sequence). This CDR3 contains 18 residues. CDR3 protein: CASSLGRTSGSLTYEQYF. The CDR3 nucleotides read TGTGCCAGCAGCTTAGGTCGGACTAGCGGGAGTCTTACCTACGAGCAGTACTTC.

This sequence joins TRBV6-1 and TRBJ1-2, with no clear D. CDR1 and CDR2 from the germline V gene are MNHNS and SASEGT. There are 12 residues in the CDR3. V shed 2 bases and J shed 4 bases, with 5 bases lying between them. The CDR3 here is CASSENRYGYTF. In nucleotides, the CDR3 is TGTGCCAGCAGTGAAAACCGCTATGGCTACACCTTC.

This clone was picked up a small number of times. V and J are TRBV9 and TRBJ2-1; D gene ambiguous. V was cut by 4 bases and J by 4 bases, with 12 bases left in between. This CDR3 contains 14 residues. Germline lookup yields CDR1 SGDLS and CDR2 YYNGEE. CDR3 nucleotide sequence: TGTGCCAGCAGCCCCACCCTGGGTTACAATGAGCAGTTCTTC. This encodes CASSPTLGYNEQFF.

The chain carries TRBV29-1 and TRBJ2-7; D possibly corresponds to TRBD2 (5 bases). Trimming shortened V by 2 bases and J by 9 bases, and 14 bases separated the two germline ends. Germline CDR1 is SQVTM and CDR2 is ANQGSEA. CDR3 length: 12 amino acids. The CDR3 here is CSVEHPTGTQYF. In nucleotides, the CDR3 is TGCAGCGTTGAACACCCCACGGGAACGCAGTACTTC.

The chain recombines TRBV6-5 with TRBJ2-3, with 7 positions matching TRBD2. Germline trimming cut 6 bases from V and 5 bases from J; bases unmatched to any gene: 5. Per the germline V gene, CDR1 is MNHEY and CDR2 is SVGAGI. This CDR3 contains 13 residues. The CDR3 nucleotides read TGTGCCAGCAGCTTCCGGACTAGAGATACGCAGTATTTT. Residues: CASSFRTRDTQYF.

The chain is built from TRBV29-1 and TRBJ2-1; TRBD1 matches 10 bases. After removal of 6 bases from V and 7 bases from J, the junction contained 3 bases not matched to a gene. The CDR3 consists of 12 residues. Germline assignment: CDR1 SQVTM and CDR2 ANQGSEA. The DNA for the CDR3 is TGCAGCGTGGGACAGGGGAATAATGAGCAGTTCTTC. Its translation: CSVGQGNNEQFF.

The chain links TRBV5-4 to TRBJ1-4; no firm D call. Trimming took off 2 bases at V and 8 bases at J, with 10 bases between the two ends. Germline V CDR1 and CDR2: SGHNT, YYREEE (reference sequence). There are 13 residues in the CDR3. The CDR3 reads CASSLVPDEKLFF. The CDR3 DNA is TGTGCCAGCAGCTTAGTGCCAGACGAAAAACTGTTTTTT.

This clone has only one observation. The CDR3 region is CASSLDPGSMNTEAFF. The CDR3 DNA sequence: TGTGCCAGCAGCTTGGATCCAGGATCCATGAACACTGAAGCTTTCTTT. This chain connects TRBV5-4 to TRBJ1-1; D not resolved. CDR3 length: 16 residues. Per the germline V gene, CDR1 is SGHNT and CDR2 is YYREEE (reference sequence). V lost 0 bases, J lost 0 bases, and 12 bases lay in between.

The rearrangement links TRBV28 to TRBJ2-7; 7 bases map to TRBD2. V trimming: 7 bases; J trimming: 3 bases; junction bases outside the gene matches: 12. The CDR3 is 15 residues long. CDR1 MDHEN and CDR2 SYDVKM come from the germline V gene. In nucleotides, the CDR3 is TGTGCCAGCACCAATCCGGCGGGAGCAAACTACGAGCAGTACTTC. It encodes CASTNPAGANYEQYF.

The chain joins TRBV6-4 to TRBJ2-2; 9 nucleotides align to TRBD2. Per the germline V gene, CDR1 is MRHNA and CDR2 is SNTAGT. The CDR3 extends over 13 amino acids. V lost 8 bases to trimming and J lost 2 bases; unmatched junction nucleotides: 0. CDR3 sequence reads: CASGTSNTGELFF. The CDR3 DNA follows: TGTGCCAGCGGGACTAGCAACACCGGGGAGCTGTTTTTT.

J is TRBJ2-3 and V is TRBV11-3, with 7 bases that match TRBD1. Per germline, CDR1 SGHNT and CDR2 YENEEA. This CDR3 spans 17 amino acids. The V and J ends lost 0 bases and 1 base, in that order; junction bases with no gene match: 7. The CDR3 sequence is CASSLDLGTEGTDTQYF. CDR3 DNA sequence: TGTGCCAGCAGCTTAGATCTCGGGACAGAAGGCACAGATACGCAGTATTTT.

This clone showed up just a few times. This chain connects TRBV28 to TRBJ2-7; D is ambiguous. Trimming left V 5 bases short and J 1 base short, with 3 bases between. In germline, CDR1 is MDHEN, CDR2 SYDVKM. The CDR3 extends over 11 amino acids. Here the CDR3 reads CASSRSYEQYF. The DNA of the CDR3 is TGTGCCAGCAGTAGGTCCTACGAGCAGTACTTC.

This clone showed up just a few times. V usage is TRBV7-2 and J usage is TRBJ2-7, with D uncertain. Between the trimmed V and J ends, which lost 0 bases and 2 bases, there was a span of 8 bases. Germline V CDR1 and CDR2: SGHTA, FQGNSA. CDR3 length: 14 amino acids. This CDR3 reads CASSLALHTYEQYF. Here the CDR3 DNA reads TGTGCCAGCAGCTTAGCCCTCCATACCTACGAGCAGTACTTC.